Listed here are 24 T cell receptor delta chains from one sample, sequenced in a study of delta chains in infants with herpesvirus infections. Reverse transcription of PBMC RNA used primers specific for the gamma and delta chains. TCRdb reanalysed the RT-PCR reads with CATT. The sample records 3,400 or so delta-chain clones, roughly 33% being singletons. The source material was peripheral blood, sampled at time point 3 of longitudinal follow-up. These receptors all come from a human donor who was a Ugandan infant, either HIV-exposed or HIV-unexposed (not recorded which).

This clone rates as medium-sized. The chain is built from TRDV2 and TRDJ3; 13 bases match TRDD3. The CDR3 runs 21 residues. V gave up 3 bases and J gave up 0 bases; unmatched junction bases: 10. CDR1 and CDR2 from the germline V gene are GEAIGNYY and EKD. CDR3 in amino acids: CACDSVLGDTASSWDTRQMFF. CDR3 DNA: TGTGCCTGTGACTCCGTACTGGGGGATACGGCCTCCTCCTGGGACACCCGACAGATGTTTTTC.

The chain recombines TRDV1 with TRDJ1; 8 bases line up with TRDD3. The CDR3 covers 18 residues. With 0 bases clipped from V and 3 bases from J, the junction kept 12 bases outside the gene matches. CDR1 is TSWWSYY, CDR2 QGS, per germline. Here the CDR3 reads CALGELLEGYGYADKLIF. CDR3 bases: TGTGCTCTTGGGGAACTACTGGAGGGATACGGGTACGCCGATAAACTCATCTTT.

V and J are TRDV2 and TRDJ3; 12 positions match TRDD3. The CDR3 covers 23 residues. Germline CDR1 is GEAIGNYY and CDR2 is EKD. Trimming at V came to 4 bases and at J to 0 bases, leaving 18 bases not matched to a gene. CDR3 sequence (DNA): TGTGCCTGTGATATCCCTGACTGGGGGATACAAGATAAAAGCTCCTGGGACACCCGACAGATGTTTTTC. Translation gives CACDIPDWGIQDKSSWDTRQMFF.

The chain uses TRDV1 and TRDJ1; 12 bases agree with TRDD3. The CDR3 is 23 residues long. V dropped 1 base and J dropped 1; count of bases not matched to a gene: 22. CDR1 is TSWWSYY and CDR2 is QGS in the germline V gene. The CDR3 protein is CALGEPSPSPYWGIPGATDKLIF. The CDR3 nucleotides read TGTGCTCTTGGGGAACCGTCCCCTTCCCCGTACTGGGGGATACCGGGGGCCACCGATAAACTCATCTTT.

By proportion, this clone is medium-sized. The identical CDR3 is also encoded by other nucleotide sequences in the sample. This rearrangement joins TRDV2 to TRDJ3, with 8 bases lining up with TRDD3. The V and J ends lost 1 base and 0 bases, in that order; junction bases with no gene match: 1. Germline loops: CDR1 GEAIGNYY, CDR2 EKD. The CDR3 contains 17 residues. The chain's CDR3 is CACDTTGGSWDTRQMFF. In DNA form, the CDR3 reads TGTGCCTGTGACACAACTGGGGGCTCCTGGGACACCCGACAGATGTTTTTC.

This clone appeared a few times. V and J are TRDV1 and TRDJ1; 9 nucleotides agree with TRDD3. CDR1 is TSWWSYY and CDR2 is QGS in the germline V gene. J was trimmed by 0 bases and V by 0 bases; bases with no gene match: 11. This CDR3 region has 19 residues. CDR3 sequence: CALGELPGAGGLYTDKLIF. CDR3 in DNA: TGTGCTCTTGGGGAACTTCCCGGCGCTGGGGGATTGTACACCGATAAACTCATCTTT.

A word on this clone: This may come from a read error, since a much larger clone is one base off. J is TRDJ1 and V is TRDV2; 7 positions match TRDD3. V dropped 8 bases and J dropped 1; count of bases not matched to a gene: 24. Germline V gene data show CDR1 as GEAIGNYY and CDR2 as EKD. This CDR3 comprises 19 residues. The CDR3 DNA reads TGTGCCTCTCGCGCCAGCCTTTACTGGAGGATACGCCGCACCGATAAACTCATCTTT. Translated: CASRASLYWRIRRTDKLIF.

In this sample, this clone turned up a few times. This chain uses TRDV1 with TRDJ1, with D maybe TRDD3 (8 bases). V lost 1 base and J 3 bases, leaving 27 bases between the germline ends. The germline CDR1 and CDR2 sequences are TSWWSYY and QGS. CDR3 length equals 20 residues. The CDR3 region has the DNA TGTGCTCTTGGGGAACGCAGCCTCATTTCCTACGGGGATACCCCCGATAAACTCATCTTT. Protein product: CALGERSLISYGDTPDKLIF.

The chain employs TRDV1 and TRDJ1; 8 bases map to TRDD3. Germline V gene data show CDR1 as TSWWSYY and CDR2 as QGS. This CDR3 comprises 22 residues. The junction had 21 bases not matched to a gene; V was cut back by 0 bases and J by 0 bases. This CDR3 reads CALGELAFPTLTGGLYTDKLIF. In DNA form, the CDR3 reads TGTGCTCTTGGGGAACTTGCCTTCCCTACGCTGACTGGGGGTCTGTACACCGATAAACTCATCTTT.

This clone has just a few counts. The DNA for the CDR3 is TGTGCCTGTGACACACCTGAGGAGAGCTCCTGGGACACCCGACAGATGTTTTTC. Translated, it gives CACDTPEESSWDTRQMFF. The V call is TRDV2, the J call TRDJ3; D remains ambiguous. CDR1 and CDR2 from the germline V gene are GEAIGNYY and EKD. V was shortened by 1 base and J by 0 bases, with 12 bases between the two germline ends. CDR3 length: 18 amino acids.

By sample fraction, this clone is medium-sized. The V and J genes are TRDV2 and TRDJ3; the match to TRDD3 covers 10 bases. In germline, CDR1 is GEAIGNYY, CDR2 EKD. J was trimmed by 2 bases and V by 1 base; bases with no gene match: 7. This CDR3 comprises 19 residues. CDR3 DNA sequence: TGTGCCTGTGACACTGGGGGATACAGAGGTACCTGGGACACCCGACAGATGTTTTTC. This codes for CACDTGGYRGTWDTRQMFF.

The chain combines TRDV2 with TRDJ3, with 12 nucleotides matching TRDD3. The V and J ends lost 2 bases and 5 bases, in that order; junction bases with no gene match: 3. In germline, CDR1 is GEAIGNYY, CDR2 EKD. This CDR3 comprises 17 residues. CDR3 region: CACDILGDTRDTRQMFF. For the CDR3, the DNA is TGTGCCTGTGACATACTGGGGGATACACGGGACACCCGACAGATGTTTTTC.

This clone appeared a few times. This chain connects TRDV2 to TRDJ2; 8 bases map to TRDD3. The V gene end was trimmed by 2 bases and the J gene end by 2 bases; junction bases not matched to a gene: 3. The germline gives CDR1 GEAIGNYY, CDR2 EKD. CDR3 length: 15 amino acids. DNA for the CDR3: TGTGCCTGTGACATACTGGGGGGCTTGACAGCACAACTCTTCTTT. Its protein product is CACDILGGLTAQLFF.

The chain uses TRAV38-2/DV8 and TRDJ1; D possibly corresponds to TRDD3 (5 bases). The CDR3 has 23 amino acids. The germline V and J ends were trimmed by 0 bases and 3 bases, with 36 bases remaining between them. The germline V gene has CDR1 TSESDYY and CDR2 QEAYKQQN. In nucleotides, the CDR3 is TGTGCTTATAGGAGCGCGCCCCTCAGTGGGCTGGACGGACGCGTAAAGGGGGCCGATAAACTCATCTTT. Translated, it gives CAYRSAPLSGLDGRVKGADKLIF.

This clone showed up just once. This sequence joins TRDV1 and TRDJ1; 13 bases are shared with TRDD3. The CDR3 extends over 19 amino acids. Germline loops: CDR1 TSWWSYY, CDR2 QGS. V was clipped by 2 bases and J by 9 bases; unmatched bases: 18. The CDR3 DNA reads TGTGCTCTTGGGGAATTCCCTACAGAAGTACTGGGGGATACGCAGGAACTCATCTTT. It codes for CALGEFPTEVLGDTQELIF.

This clone has only a few counts. The J gene is TRDJ1, the V gene TRDV1, with 11 bases identical to TRDD3. This CDR3 is built from 20 residues. With V trimmed by 2 bases and J by 7 bases, 21 bases remained unmatched. Germline V gene sequence: CDR1 TSWWSYY, CDR2 QGS. The CDR3 DNA is TGTGCTCTTGGGGAAAGGTGGACCAATCCTGGGGGATACCGCAACGGTAAACTCATCTTT. Translated, it gives CALGERWTNPGGYRNGKLIF.

The V and J genes are TRDV1 and TRDJ1, with 9 bases aligning to TRDD3. CDR3 length: 19 residues. CDR1 is TSWWSYY, CDR2 QGS, per germline. Trimming cost V 2 bases and J 0 bases; bases outside gene matches: 13. The CDR3 loop is CALGETRGGYPVYTDKLIF. The CDR3 DNA reads as TGTGCTCTTGGGGAAACCCGAGGGGGATACCCGGTTTACACCGATAAACTCATCTTT.

By sample fraction, this clone is medium-sized. The CDR3 region is CALGGRPSLGDTARLADKLIF. CDR3 bases: TGTGCTCTTGGGGGAAGGCCTTCCCTGGGGGATACGGCTCGATTGGCCGATAAACTCATCTTT. V and J are TRDV1 and TRDJ1, with 12 nucleotides matching TRDD3. V shed 4 bases and J 3 bases; nucleotides not matched to a gene: 21. The CDR3 totals 21 residues. The germline CDR1 and CDR2 sequences are TSWWSYY and QGS.

This clone was counted between two and nine times. The rearrangement links TRDV2 to TRDJ3, with D maybe TRDD3 (6 bases). Germline-derived CDR1 and CDR2 are GEAIGNYY and EKD. V lost 0 bases, J lost 0 bases, and 11 bases lay in between. The CDR3 spans 18 residues. This CDR3 is CACDTVGADSWDTRQMFF. The DNA of the CDR3 is TGTGCCTGTGACACCGTGGGGGCTGACTCCTGGGACACCCGACAGATGTTTTTC.

In this sample, this clone turned up a few times. Additional DNA sequences in this sample encode the identical CDR3. The chain is built from TRDV1 and TRDJ1; possible D gene TRDD2, 5 bases. CDR3 length: 18 amino acids. V was shortened by 4 bases and J by 1 base, with 22 bases between the two germline ends. The germline V gene encodes CDR1 TSWWSYY and CDR2 QGS. The CDR3 region is CALGGEALPLYFTDKLIF. The CDR3 region has the DNA TGTGCTCTTGGGGGAGAAGCCCTACCCCTCTACTTCACCGATAAACTCATCTTT.

As to this clone: Just one base apart from a much larger clone, this may be a read error. J is TRDJ1 and V is TRAV36/DV7, with 12 bases matching TRDD3. Trimming took 5 bases from V and 4 from J; bases not matched to a gene: 39. Per germline, CDR1 VTNFRS and CDR2 LTSSGIE (reference sequence). The CDR3 is made up of 25 amino acids. CDR3 bases: TGTGCTGTAGAGTTCCTACGCCTGGACTACGGAGTACGCCTGTACTGGGGGATACCCAACGATAAACTCATCTTT. Its translation: CAVEFLRLDYGVRLYWGIPNDKLIF. The variable domain in full, with the rest retrieved from reference TRAV36/DV7 and TRDJ1, is EDKVVQSPLSLVVHEGDTVTLNCSYEVTNFRSLLWYKQEKKAPTFLFMLTSSGIEKKSGRLSSILDKKELSSILNITATQTGDSAIYLCAVEFLRLDYGVRLYWGIPNDKLIFGKGTRVTVEP.

A note on this clone: A single base separates this from a much larger clone, so it may be a read error. The sample carries other DNA sequences with the same CDR3. The rearrangement uses TRDV2 and TRDJ2, with 9 bases lining up with TRDD3. The V and J ends lost 1 base and 5 bases, in that order; junction bases with no gene match: 1. The CDR3 loop spans 14 amino acids. Germline V gene data show CDR1 as GEAIGNYY and CDR2 as EKD. CDR3 residues: CACDTWGITAQLFF. In DNA, the CDR3 is TGTGCCTGTGACACATGGGGGATAACAGCACAACTCTTCTTT.

J is TRDJ1 and V is TRDV1; 12 bases line up with TRDD3. This CDR3 is 25 amino acids long. Germline CDR1 reads TSWWSYY; CDR2 reads QGS. Losses at the gene ends were 1 base for V and 0 bases for J; bases not matched to a gene: 27. CDR3 residues: CALGEQLALRVTGGYPPQYTDKLIF. Here the CDR3 DNA reads TGTGCTCTTGGGGAACAGTTAGCCCTACGAGTGACTGGGGGATACCCCCCGCAGTACACCGATAAACTCATCTTT.

The gene calls are TRDV2 and TRDJ3; the match to TRDD3 covers 9 bases. The CDR3 runs to 19 residues. CDR1 and CDR2 (germline): GEAIGNYY, EKD. Unmatched junction bases numbered 5, after V lost 0 bases and J lost 0 bases. CDR3 loop: CACDTAGGSSSWDTRQMFF. CDR3 coding DNA: TGTGCCTGTGACACCGCTGGGGGATCCAGCTCCTGGGACACCCGACAGATGTTTTTC.